Each of the 16 T cell receptor beta chains below was sequenced from the same sample in a study of blood T cell repertoires in COVID-19. The method was immunoSEQ multiplex PCR; TCRdb's version includes in-frame clones alone and lacks a portion of them. The sample has 180,000 or so clones, 80% to 90% seen once. Sequences were obtained from peripheral blood. The receptors come from a middle-aged woman with COVID-19, enrolled during active disease.

This rearrangement joins TRBV11-2 to TRBJ1-2; a weak D match, TRBD1 (5 bases). V gave up 2 bases and J gave up 5 bases, with 15 bases separating them. This CDR3 spans 15 amino acids. The V gene's germline CDR1 is SGHAT and CDR2 FQNNGV. For the CDR3, the DNA is TGTGCCAGCAGCTTAAGGTTGGCAGGGACTTATGGCTACACCTTC. The encoded protein is CASSLRLAGTYGYTF.

The rearrangement uses TRBV7-3 and TRBJ2-2; the match to TRBD1 covers 7 bases. Germline V gene data show CDR1 as SGHTA and CDR2 as FQGTGA. The CDR3 runs 18 residues. J gave up 1 base and V 10 bases, and 18 bases lay outside the gene matches. CDR3 residues: CATDTPPNRGENTGELFF. For the CDR3, the DNA is TGTGCCACGGACACCCCCCCCAACAGGGGAGAGAACACCGGGGAGCTGTTTTTT.

The V gene is TRBV15, the J gene TRBJ2-6, with unresolved D. The CDR3 sequence is 21 residues long. Germline V CDR1 and CDR2: LNHNV, YYDKDF (reference sequence). The V end lost 0 bases, the J end lost 2 bases, and 23 bases lay between the germline ends. CDR3 coding DNA: TGTGCCACCAGCAGAGATCTAGTCGGCGGCATCACGAGAACTGGGGCCAACGTCCTGACTTTC. Translating gives CATSRDLVGGITRTGANVLTF.

V usage is TRBV12-5 and J usage is TRBJ1-2; D might be TRBD1 (6 bases). V dropped 1 base and J dropped 5 bases, with 8 bases sitting between them. The germline CDR1 and CDR2 sequences are LGHNT and FRNRAP. The CDR3 has 13 amino acids. The CDR3: CASGLAGEYGYTF. The CDR3 nucleotides read TGTGCTAGTGGTTTGGCAGGGGAATATGGCTACACCTTC.

The chain joins TRBV5-4 to TRBJ2-2; 7 bases map to TRBD2. Germline-derived CDR1 and CDR2 are SGHNT and YYREEE (reference sequence). V gave up 4 bases and J gave up 7 bases; unmatched junction bases: 13. CDR3 length equals 16 residues. The CDR3 region is CASSGEGVFKGGELFF. For the CDR3, the DNA is TGTGCCAGCAGCGGGGAGGGCGTCTTCAAGGGCGGGGAGCTGTTTTTT.

The chain recombines TRBV29-1 with TRBJ2-1; 10 bases fit TRBD2. The CDR3 totals 16 residues. Germline lookup yields CDR1 SQVTM and CDR2 ANQGSEA. After removal of 7 bases from V and 1 base from J, the junction contained 10 bases not matched to a gene. The CDR3 here is CSAEALAGVSYNEQFF. The CDR3 DNA reads as TGCAGCGCCGAAGCGCTAGCGGGAGTGTCCTACAATGAGCAGTTCTTC.

This chain links TRBV11-3 with TRBJ1-1; tentative D call: TRBD1 (6 bases). CDR3 size: 14 residues. The germline gives CDR1 SGHNT, CDR2 YENEEA. The germline V and J ends were trimmed by 5 bases and 8 bases, with 18 bases remaining between them. The CDR3 loop is CASSLSGGASEAFF. CDR3 coding DNA: TGTGCCAGCAGCCTGTCTGGGGGCGCTTCAGAAGCTTTCTTT.

This chain connects TRBV28 to TRBJ2-7; D is unresolved. Germline V gives CDR1 MDHEN, CDR2 SYDVKM. V dropped 2 bases and J dropped 5 bases, with 4 bases sitting between them. The CDR3 loop spans 11 amino acids. CDR3 loop: CASSLRDEQYF. The CDR3, as DNA: TGTGCCAGCAGTTTACGGGACGAGCAGTACTTC.

The rearrangement links TRBV28 to TRBJ2-2; 8 nucleotides align to TRBD2. V gave up 3 bases and J gave up 0 bases; unmatched junction bases: 6. The CDR3 has 17 residues. CDR1 MDHEN and CDR2 SYDVKM come from the germline V gene. The CDR3 spells CASSFGRGSANTGELFF. The CDR3 bases are TGTGCCAGCAGTTTCGGGAGGGGCAGTGCGAACACCGGGGAGCTGTTTTTT. Using reference TRBV28 and TRBJ2-2 for the parts outside the CDR3, the full variable domain is DVKVTQSSRYLVKRTGEKVFLECVQDMDHENMFWYRQDPGLGLRLIYFSYDVKMKEKGDIPEGYSVSREKKERFSLILESASTNQTSMYLCASSFGRGSANTGELFFGEGSRLTVL.

This sequence joins TRBV10-3 and TRBJ1-1; 7 bases align to TRBD1. Germline assignment: CDR1 ENHRY and CDR2 SYGVKD. CDR3 length: 14 amino acids. Germline trimming cut 5 bases from V and 4 bases from J; bases unmatched to any gene: 7. This CDR3 is CAISSDRLGTEAFF. The CDR3 nucleotides are TGTGCCATCAGTTCGGACAGGCTGGGCACTGAAGCTTTCTTT.

J is TRBJ1-2 and V is TRBV13; the match to TRBD1 covers 10 bases. Trimming took 5 bases from V and 4 from J; bases not matched to a gene: 10. Germline CDR1 is PRHDT and CDR2 is FYEKMQ (reference sequence). The CDR3 loop spans 16 amino acids. CDR3 nucleotides: TGTGCCAGCAGCCCATCTCCGACAGGGGGCCGCTATGGCTACACCTTC. It is translated as CASSPSPTGGRYGYTF.

The chain joins TRBV27 to TRBJ2-2; D unclear. The V end lost 5 bases, the J end lost 0 bases, and 10 bases lay between the germline ends. CDR1 MNHEY and CDR2 SMNVEV come from the germline V gene (reference sequence). The CDR3 runs to 15 residues. CDR3 residues: CASSVRHPNTGELFF. CDR3 sequence (DNA): TGTGCCAGCAGTGTCCGACACCCGAACACCGGGGAGCTGTTTTTT.

The rearrangement links TRBV6-1 to TRBJ2-7; D unclear. Germline CDR1 and CDR2: MNHNS and SASEGT. Between the trimmed V and J ends, which lost 2 bases and 1 base, there was a span of 12 bases. This CDR3 region has 15 residues. CDR3 sequence: CASSENQVPSYEQYF. Here the CDR3 DNA reads TGTGCCAGCAGTGAAAATCAGGTACCTTCCTACGAGCAGTACTTC.

The V gene is TRBV19, the J gene TRBJ2-2; D is possibly TRBD2 (5 bases). The CDR3 extends over 17 amino acids. The germline V gene has CDR1 LNHDA and CDR2 SQIVND (reference sequence). Trimming took off 1 base at V and 1 base at J, with 13 bases between the two ends. CDR3: CASSIVLAGWNTGELFF. CDR3 coding DNA: TGTGCCAGTAGTATAGTGTTGGCGGGCTGGAACACCGGGGAGCTGTTTTTT.

DNA for the CDR3: TGCAGCGTTGATTGGGGACAGGCCGCTACGCAGTATTTT. It translates to CSVDWGQAATQYF. V usage is TRBV29-1 and J usage is TRBJ2-3; TRBD1 matches 8 bases. The CDR3 has 13 residues. In germline, CDR1 is SQVTM, CDR2 ANQGSEA. Trimming at V came to 3 bases and at J to 8 bases, leaving 7 bases not matched to a gene.

The chain recombines TRBV29-1 with TRBJ2-5; D not certain. The length of the CDR3 is 10 residues. From germline, CDR1 is SQVTM and CDR2 ANQGSEA. V shed 6 bases and J shed 7 bases, with 9 bases lying between them. The CDR3, as DNA: TGCAGCGTCAGAGGTCGGACCCAGTACTTC. Translated, it gives CSVRGRTQYF.